These 22 T cell receptor beta chains originate from one sample sequenced in a study of blood T cell repertoires in COVID-19. Clones were sequenced by immunoSEQ multiplex PCR, and TCRdb holds only the in-frame ones, with some missing. The sample holds about 130,000 clones, 70% to 80% seen once. Input material: peripheral blood. These receptors were taken from a woman between 70 and 85 years old with COVID-19, enrolled during active disease.

The chain carries TRBV5-1 and TRBJ1-1; D may be TRBD1 (5 bases). This CDR3 is built from 14 residues. V was trimmed by 2 bases and J by 1 base, leaving 9 bases between them. The V gene's germline CDR1 is SGHRS and CDR2 YFSETQ. The CDR3, as DNA: TGCGCCAGCAGCTTCCAGGGCACGAACACTGAAGCTTTCTTT. Translating gives CASSFQGTNTEAFF.

The rearrangement joins TRBV19 to TRBJ2-6; 7 nucleotides line up with TRBD1. Losses at the gene ends were 4 bases for V and 4 bases for J; bases not matched to a gene: 7. Germline lookup yields CDR1 LNHDA and CDR2 SQIVND (reference sequence). This CDR3 has 16 residues. The CDR3 is CASSTGGTSGANVLTF. The CDR3, as DNA: TGTGCCAGTAGTACAGGGGGTACCTCCGGGGCCAACGTCCTGACTTTC.

The rearrangement links TRBV5-8 to TRBJ2-3; 10 nucleotides align to TRBD2. The CDR3 sequence is 14 residues long. CDR1 is SGHTS, CDR2 YDEGEE, per germline. The trim removed 4 bases at V and 8 bases at J, leaving 7 bases unmatched. The CDR3 sequence is CASSRGLARITQYF. CDR3 nucleotide sequence: TGTGCCAGCAGCCGGGGACTAGCGAGAATTACGCAGTATTTT.

The chain has TRBV7-8 and TRBJ1-2; 7 nucleotides line up with TRBD1. V shed 4 bases and J 4 bases; nucleotides not matched to a gene: 6. CDR1 is SGHVS and CDR2 is FQNEAQ in the germline V gene. The CDR3 consists of 14 residues. The CDR3 here is CASSSSTGIYGYTF. The CDR3 DNA is TGTGCCAGCAGCTCATCGACAGGGATCTATGGCTACACCTTC.

The chain employs TRBV19 and TRBJ1-6; D may be TRBD1 (6 bases). The CDR3 loop spans 14 amino acids. Deletions cut 7 bases from V and 9 bases from J, with 16 bases between. Germline V gives CDR1 LNHDA, CDR2 SQIVND (reference sequence). The CDR3 nucleotides read TGTGCCAGTACAACGTCAGGGGAGGGTTCACCCCTCCACTTT. It encodes CASTTSGEGSPLHF.

The rearrangement joins TRBV11-1 to TRBJ1-5; the match to TRBD1 covers 10 bases. V trimming: 4 bases; J trimming: 7 bases; junction bases outside the gene matches: 1. CDR1 is SGHAT and CDR2 is FQDESV in the germline V gene (reference sequence). This CDR3 is built from 13 residues. The CDR3 DNA sequence: TGTGCCAGCAGCTGGGACAGGGGACAGCCCCAGCATTTT. Protein product: CASSWDRGQPQHF.

The genes are TRBV14 and TRBJ1-1; tentative D call: TRBD1 (5 bases). Germline lookup yields CDR1 SGHDN and CDR2 FVKESK. This CDR3 region has 14 residues. Trimming took off 2 bases at V and 2 bases at J, with 9 bases between the two ends. The CDR3 nucleotides are TGTGCCAGCAGCCAATTGACAGTAAACACTGAAGCTTTCTTT. It is translated as CASSQLTVNTEAFF. Complete variable domain (other parts from reference TRBV14 and TRBJ1-1): EAGVTQFPSHSVIEKGQTVTLRCDPISGHDNLYWYRRVMGKEIKFLLHFVKESKQDESGMPNNRFLAERTGGTYSTLKVQPAELEDSGVYFCASSQLTVNTEAFFGQGTRLTVV.

The chain recombines TRBV7-9 with TRBJ1-4; TRBD1 matches at 8 bases. The CDR3 totals 11 residues. The germline gives CDR1 SEHNR, CDR2 FQNEAQ (reference sequence). V dropped 5 bases and J dropped 16; count of bases not matched to a gene: 6. The CDR3 spells CASSPGQGWFF. The DNA for the CDR3 is TGTGCCAGCAGCCCAGGACAGGGTTGGTTTTTT.

The gene calls are TRBV30 and TRBJ1-4; perhaps TRBD1 as D (5 bases). Between the trimmed V and J ends, which lost 1 base and 8 bases, there was a span of 8 bases. Germline loops: CDR1 GTSNPN, CDR2 SVGIG (reference sequence). This CDR3 comprises 12 residues. The CDR3 loop is CAWSASGEKLFF. The DNA of the CDR3 is TGTGCCTGGAGTGCCTCAGGGGAAAAACTGTTTTTT.

This sequence joins TRBV21-1 and TRBJ2-7; TRBD2, the table's D call, lacks a check against the DNA. TRBV21-1 is an annotated pseudogene. The CDR3 spans 15 residues. Here the CDR3 DNA reads TGTGCCAGCAGCAGTTCACCTAGCGGGTATTACGAGCAGTACTTC. Translated, it gives CASSSSPSGYYEQYF.

The rearrangement joins TRBV7-9 to TRBJ2-3, with TRBD1 matching over 7 bases. The trim removed 1 base at V and 2 bases at J, leaving 3 bases unmatched. Germline assignment: CDR1 SEHNR and CDR2 FQNEAQ (reference sequence). The CDR3 loop spans 15 amino acids. CDR3 in amino acids: CASSLGGQFTDTQYF. The CDR3 bases are TGTGCCAGCAGCTTAGGGGGACAGTTCACAGATACGCAGTATTTT.

The chain links TRBV25-1 to TRBJ1-1; possibly TRBD1 for D (5 bases). V shed 5 bases and J shed 4 bases, with 11 bases lying between them. This CDR3 contains 13 residues. Germline V gene sequence: CDR1 MGHDK, CDR2 SYGVNS. The CDR3 DNA is TGTGCCAGCAGTCCCGCGGGGGTCACTGAAGCTTTCTTT. This translates into CASSPAGVTEAFF.

This chain connects TRBV4-1 to TRBJ1-1; 9 bases agree with TRBD1. The junction had 17 bases not matched to a gene; V was cut back by 0 bases and J by 0 bases. The CDR3 contains 21 residues. CDR1 is MGHRA, CDR2 YSYEKL, per germline. As DNA, the CDR3 is TGCGCCAGCAGCCAAGATTGGACCGGGACAGGGCGTATGTCCCTGAACACTGAAGCTTTCTTT. This sequence encodes CASSQDWTGTGRMSLNTEAFF.

The rearrangement links TRBV24-1 to TRBJ1-1; TRBD1 agrees at 8 bases. The length of the CDR3 is 14 residues. Germline CDR1 reads KGHDR; CDR2 reads SFDVKD. V shed 7 bases and J 5 bases; nucleotides not matched to a gene: 8. This CDR3 is CATSATGVGTEAFF. The CDR3 nucleotides are TGTGCCACCAGCGCGACAGGGGTCGGGACTGAAGCTTTCTTT.

The chain employs TRBV7-2 and TRBJ2-7, with 9 bases fitting TRBD1. The CDR3 is 13 amino acids. The V segment lost 3 bases and the J segment 6 bases; nucleotides outside the gene matches: 3. CDR1 and CDR2 from the germline V gene are SGHTA and FQGNSA. The CDR3 here is CASSLGQGGEQYF. Here the CDR3 DNA reads TGTGCCAGCAGCTTGGGACAGGGTGGCGAGCAGTACTTC.

The rearrangement links TRBV28 to TRBJ2-1; D perhaps matches TRBD1 (6 bases). Trimming took off 9 bases at V and 9 bases at J, with 9 bases between the two ends. CDR3 length: 10 amino acids. From germline, CDR1 is MDHEN and CDR2 SYDVKM. For the CDR3, the DNA is TGTGCCAGTCGAGGGGGTGAGCAGTTCTTC. It is translated as CASRGGEQFF.

The J gene is TRBJ2-3, the V gene TRBV9; 14 positions match TRBD2. The CDR3 is made up of 19 amino acids. J was trimmed by 2 bases and V by 1 base; bases with no gene match: 9. Looked up from germline, CDR1 is SGDLS and CDR2 is YYNGEE. The CDR3, as DNA: TGTGCCAGCAGCGTATCCGCCGGGACTAGCGGGGGCCTCACAGATACGCAGTATTTT. It is translated as CASSVSAGTSGGLTDTQYF.

J is TRBJ2-1 and V is TRBV9; TRBD2 aligns across 8 bases. The V and J ends lost 4 bases and 12 bases, in that order; junction bases with no gene match: 6. The CDR3 covers 12 residues. The germline V gene encodes CDR1 SGDLS and CDR2 YYNGEE. The CDR3 DNA is TGTGCCAGCAGCCGTAGCGGGGAGTTGCAGTTCTTC. Translated, it gives CASSRSGELQFF. Based on the CDR3 plus reference TRBV9 and TRBJ2-1, the full variable domain is DSGVTQTPKHLITATGQRVTLRCSPRSGDLSVYWYQQSLDQGLQFLIQYYNGEERAKGNILERFSAQQFPDLHSELNLSSLELGDSALYFCASSRSGELQFFGPGTRLTVL.

CDR3 loop: CASSQERQGGVGYTF. The DNA of the CDR3 is TGTGCCAGCAGCCAAGAACGGCAGGGTGGTGTGGGCTACACCTTC. The chain recombines TRBV4-2 with TRBJ1-2; possibly TRBD1 for D (5 bases). This CDR3 comprises 15 residues. The V end lost 0 bases, the J end lost 8 bases, and 16 bases lay between the germline ends. The V gene's germline CDR1 is LGHNA and CDR2 YNFKEQ.

V usage is TRBV7-2 and J usage is TRBJ1-1, with a weak D call TRBD1 (5 bases). Germline lookup yields CDR1 SGHTA and CDR2 FQGNSA. The CDR3 has 15 amino acids. The V end lost 1 base, the J end lost 2 bases, and 11 bases lay between the germline ends. The CDR3 sequence is CASSLVAGFNTEAFF. The CDR3 DNA sequence: TGTGCCAGCAGCTTAGTTGCAGGGTTTAACACTGAAGCTTTCTTT.

This chain links TRBV19 with TRBJ2-2; 16 positions agree with TRBD2. J lost 7 bases, V lost 7 bases, and 18 bases had no gene match. CDR1 and CDR2 (germline): LNHDA, SQIVND (reference sequence). This CDR3 comprises 20 residues. The CDR3 region has the DNA TGTGCCAGTATCGATCCGGTTGAAGGGACTAGCGGGGGGGTTAGCGGGGAGCTGTTTTTT. Translating it yields CASIDPVEGTSGGVSGELFF.

The genes are TRBV5-1 and TRBJ1-1; a possible D gene is TRBD1 (6 bases). The CDR3 has 15 amino acids. The V gene's germline CDR1 is SGHRS and CDR2 YFSETQ. Trimming left V 0 bases short and J 3 bases short, with 12 bases between. The CDR3 here is CASSLGGRGYTEAFF. The CDR3 nucleotides read TGCGCCAGCAGCTTGGGGGGGCGTGGCTACACTGAAGCTTTCTTT.